This TCR beta chain emerged from a study of blood T cell repertoires in COVID-19. Authors' methods: From reference gene primer amplification, estimates of nucleated cell counts were derived. Generated by immunoSEQ multiplex PCR, the TCRdb table keeps only in-frame clones and is missing some. V, J and clone size reflect that table, while D and trimming were determined from the DNA. The table has about 160,000 clones, 90% to 95% seen once. The CDR3 extends over 15 amino acids. V gave up 3 bases and J gave up 4 bases; unmatched junction bases: 4. Germline-derived CDR1 and CDR2 are SGHTA and FQGTGA. Material for sequencing was peripheral blood. The V gene is TRBV7-3, the J gene TRBJ2-1; 9 bases are shared with TRBD2. The clonotype was recovered from a man in his fifties with acute or convalescent COVID-19. The CDR3 DNA sequence: TGTGCCAGCAGCTTTGGCGGGGGGGCTTACAATGAGCAGTTCTTC. Residues: CASSFGGGAYNEQFF.